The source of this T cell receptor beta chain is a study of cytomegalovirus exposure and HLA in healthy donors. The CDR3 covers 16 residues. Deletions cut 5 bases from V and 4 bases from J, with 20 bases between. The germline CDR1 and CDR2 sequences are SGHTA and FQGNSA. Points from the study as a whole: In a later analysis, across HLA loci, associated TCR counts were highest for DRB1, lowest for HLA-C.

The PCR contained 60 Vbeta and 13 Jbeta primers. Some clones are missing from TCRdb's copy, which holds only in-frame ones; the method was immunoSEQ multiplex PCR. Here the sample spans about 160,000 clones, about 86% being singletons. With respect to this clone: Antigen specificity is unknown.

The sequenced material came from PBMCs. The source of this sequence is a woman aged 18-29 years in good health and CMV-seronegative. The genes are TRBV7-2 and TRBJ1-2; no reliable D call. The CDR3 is CASSEGWGARGYGYTF. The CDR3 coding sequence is TGTGCCAGCAGCGAAGGCTGGGGAGCGCGTGGCTATGGCTACACCTTC.